This record concerns one T cell receptor (beta chain) sequence. No antigen is known for it. The data belong to a study of shared clonotypes between healthy human individuals. About the research overall: Three CD4 naive, three CD4 memory, two CD8 naive and one CD8 memory plate were used per donor. Findings and caveats of the study: Rarefaction gave evidence that sorted-subset sequencing remained incomplete despite large depth.

The naive CD8 population came from CD45RO-negative cells selected for CCR7, without terminally differentiated effector memory CD45RA+ cells. HIV-negative, healthy adults without recent acute infections or vaccinations were the donors. Trimming took off 3 bases at V and 7 bases at J, with 13 bases between the two ends. CDR1 is MGHRA, CDR2 YSYEKL, per germline. This CDR3 is built from 15 residues. This table comes from immunoSEQ multiplex PCR, and its TCRdb copy is limited to in-frame clones, with some not included. The sample lists about 2 million clones; roughly 95% were seen once. This clonotype was obtained from a young man in good health. The sample consisted of naive CD8+ T cells sorted from blood. This chain joins TRBV4-1 and TRBJ1-6; D gene uncertain. The CDR3 coding sequence is TGCGCCAGCAGCCAGATCGTGGTGGGGAATTCACCCCTCCACTTT. Translating gives CASSQIVVGNSPLHF.